These 27 T cell receptor beta chains were sequenced from one sample in a study of long-term antiretroviral therapy in people with HIV. The libraries were made with immunoSEQ v3.0 at survey level. Using immunoSEQ multiplex PCR, the repertoire was profiled, and TCRdb retains in-frame clones only, with some absent. The sample has 39,000 or so clones; roughly four fifths are singletons. Sequences were derived from unsorted PBMCs, sampled 0.6 years after starting antiretroviral therapy. The receptors originated from a young man with HIV.

CDR3 DNA: TGTGCCAGCAGTTTAGCGTCCGGGACAGGGGGAACCTACGAGCAGTACTTC. Its protein is CASSLASGTGGTYEQYF. This chain links TRBV28 with TRBJ2-7; 11 positions agree with TRBD1. V was pared by 2 bases and J by 2 bases, with 8 bases of the junction left unmatched. CDR3 length: 17 residues. Germline V gene data show CDR1 as MDHEN and CDR2 as SYDVKM.

This clone has more than one count but fewer than ten. V and J are TRBV28 and TRBJ1-1; D gene uncertain. Trimming removed 1 base at V and 1 base at J, with 4 bases between. The germline CDR1 and CDR2 sequences are MDHEN and SYDVKM. The CDR3 length is 13 residues. CDR3 nucleotide sequence: TGTGCCAGCAGTTTATACAGGAACACTGAAGCTTTCTTT. This gives the protein CASSLYRNTEAFF.

V usage is TRBV5-8 and J usage is TRBJ2-7, with D unresolved. Trimming stripped 5 bases from V and 0 bases from J, with 6 bases between. Looked up from germline, CDR1 is SGHTS and CDR2 is YDEGEE. This CDR3 is 12 amino acids long. This CDR3 is CASSPASYEQYF. The CDR3 DNA reads TGTGCCAGCAGTCCGGCCTCCTACGAGCAGTACTTC.

J is TRBJ2-7 and V is TRBV4-3; D gene uncertain. In germline, CDR1 is LGHNA, CDR2 YSLEER. This CDR3 is built from 16 residues. V lost 1 base to trimming and J lost 3 bases, with 16 bases between them. CDR3 amino acids: CASSQVIITPIYEQYF. CDR3 sequence (DNA): TGCGCCAGCAGCCAAGTAATCATCACGCCCATCTACGAGCAGTACTTC.

The chain couples TRBV4-1 to TRBJ2-3, with D tentatively TRBD2 (6 bases). The ends were cut back, 0 bases at V and 2 bases at J, with 15 bases in the middle. The CDR3 has 17 residues. Germline V lookup: CDR1 MGHRA, CDR2 YSYEKL. CDR3 bases: TGCGCCAGCAGCCAAGAACTAGCAATCGGTTACACAGATACGCAGTATTTT. It encodes CASSQELAIGYTDTQYF.

The J gene is TRBJ2-7, the V gene TRBV13; TRBD2 agrees at 9 bases. Germline CDR1 and CDR2: PRHDT and FYEKMQ (reference sequence). V dropped 0 bases and J dropped 0; count of bases not matched to a gene: 3. This CDR3 spans 16 amino acids. The chain's CDR3 is CASSLGLAGYSYEQYF. The CDR3 bases are TGTGCCAGCAGCTTAGGACTAGCGGGTTACTCCTACGAGCAGTACTTC.

This chain links TRBV28 with TRBJ2-5; 11 positions match TRBD1. Per germline, CDR1 MDHEN and CDR2 SYDVKM. V shed 4 bases, J shed 5 bases, and the junction held 6 bases outside the gene matches. This CDR3 region has 15 residues. The CDR3: CASSSGQGAGETQYF. The CDR3 nucleotides are TGTGCCAGCAGTTCCGGACAGGGGGCTGGGGAGACCCAGTACTTC. Based on the CDR3 plus reference TRBV28 and TRBJ2-5, the full variable domain is DVKVTQSSRYLVKRTGEKVFLECVQDMDHENMFWYRQDPGLGLRLIYFSYDVKMKEKGDIPEGYSVSREKKERFSLILESASTNQTSMYLCASSSGQGAGETQYFGPGTRLLVL.

J is TRBJ2-7 and V is TRBV5-5, with D tentatively TRBD2 (5 bases). Per the germline V gene, CDR1 is SGHKS and CDR2 is YYEKEE (reference sequence). Trimming left V 0 bases short and J 1 base short, with 14 bases between. This CDR3 has 16 amino acids. The CDR3 spells CASSLVGVSGSYEQYF. CDR3 nucleotide sequence: TGTGCCAGCAGCTTGGTCGGCGTCTCGGGATCCTACGAGCAGTACTTC.

The chain combines TRBV5-1 with TRBJ1-4; D perhaps matches TRBD1 (5 bases). Trimming stripped 4 bases from V and 0 bases from J, with 10 bases between. CDR1 is SGHRS, CDR2 YFSETQ, per germline. The CDR3 length is 15 residues. This CDR3 reads CASSPGGTTNEKLFF. Written as DNA, the CDR3 is TGCGCCAGCAGCCCCGGGGGGACAACTAATGAAAAACTGTTTTTT.

The chain couples TRBV10-3 to TRBJ2-3; TRBD2 agrees at 11 bases. This CDR3 is built from 16 residues. V was pared by 6 bases and J by 3 bases, with 8 bases of the junction left unmatched. Germline lookup yields CDR1 ENHRY and CDR2 SYGVKD. The CDR3 is CAIRNRLAGTTDTQYF. The CDR3 region has the DNA TGTGCCATCAGGAATAGACTAGCGGGAACTACAGATACGCAGTATTTT.

The chain carries TRBV19 and TRBJ2-7, with TRBD2 matching 7 bases. CDR3 length: 15 amino acids. V lost 2 bases to trimming and J lost 0 bases; unmatched junction nucleotides: 4. Per the germline V gene, CDR1 is LNHDA and CDR2 is SQIVND (reference sequence). CDR3 DNA sequence: TGTGCCAGTAGTATAATAGCGGGTAGCTCCTACGAGCAGTACTTC. It codes for CASSIIAGSSYEQYF.

V and J are TRBV18 and TRBJ1-3, with D perhaps matching TRBD1 (6 bases). Trimming removed 6 bases from V and 0 bases from J, with 12 bases in between. The CDR3 totals 15 residues. Germline lookup yields CDR1 KGHSH and CDR2 LQKENI. CDR3 nucleotide sequence: TGTGCCAGCTCGGACGACAGGAGCTCTGGAAACACCATATATTTT. Protein: CASSDDRSSGNTIYF. Using reference TRBV18 and TRBJ1-3 for the parts outside the CDR3, the full variable domain is NAGVMQNPRHLVRRRGQEARLRCSPMKGHSHVYWYRQLPEEGLKFMVYLQKENIIDESGMPKERFSAEFPKEGPSILRIQQVVRGDSAAYFCASSDDRSSGNTIYFGEGSWLTVV.

The chain uses TRBV18 and TRBJ2-1; no reliable D call. Germline V lookup: CDR1 KGHSH, CDR2 LQKENI. V dropped 6 bases and J dropped 12 bases, with 15 bases sitting between them. The CDR3 is made up of 12 amino acids. The DNA for the CDR3 is TGTGCCAGCTCGTTCGGGCCGCAGGCGCAGTTCTTC. This codes for CASSFGPQAQFF.

This chain links TRBV19 with TRBJ2-3; TRBD1 matches 7 bases. Germline V CDR1 and CDR2: LNHDA, SQIVND (reference sequence). V gave up 3 bases and J gave up 3 bases; unmatched junction bases: 3. The CDR3 runs 14 residues. This CDR3 is CASSMRGQTDTQYF. CDR3 DNA sequence: TGTGCCAGTAGTATGAGGGGGCAGACAGATACGCAGTATTTT.

The chain links TRBV4-3 to TRBJ1-4, with D possibly matching TRBD1 (6 bases). This CDR3 spans 15 amino acids. The germline gives CDR1 LGHNA, CDR2 YSLEER. The germline V and J ends were trimmed by 0 bases and 5 bases, with 10 bases remaining between them. DNA for the CDR3: TGCGCCAGCAGCCAAGATAGACAGGTGAATGAAAAACTGTTTTTT. It is translated as CASSQDRQVNEKLFF.

The chain is built from TRBV7-9 and TRBJ2-5, with 9 positions matching TRBD1. This CDR3 is built from 15 residues. Germline lookup yields CDR1 SEHNR and CDR2 FQNEAQ (reference sequence). Losses at the gene ends were 2 bases for V and 5 bases for J; bases not matched to a gene: 6. The CDR3 region has the DNA TGTGCCAGCAGCTTAACAGGGGGCTTATCGGAGACCCAGTACTTC. This gives the protein CASSLTGGLSETQYF.

The chain employs TRBV27 and TRBJ2-3, with a weak D call TRBD1 (7 bases). The germline V and J ends were trimmed by 3 bases and 5 bases, with 12 bases remaining between them. The CDR3 contains 14 residues. Germline V gene lookup returns CDR1 MNHEY and CDR2 SMNVEV (reference sequence). CDR3 residues: CASSFRQGGDTQYF. Written as DNA, the CDR3 is TGTGCCAGCAGTTTCAGACAGGGAGGAGATACGCAGTATTTT.

The chain uses TRBV19 and TRBJ1-5; possible D gene TRBD1, 5 bases. V lost 0 bases to trimming and J lost 3 bases, with 33 bases between them. Germline lookup yields CDR1 LNHDA and CDR2 SQIVND (reference sequence). This CDR3 region has 23 residues. The CDR3 nucleotides read TGTGCCAGTAGTATAGACCAGCAGATCCCAGGGCTAAGTAATCGGAGGATCAATCAGCCCCAGCATTTT. Its translation is CASSIDQQIPGLSNRRINQPQHF.

This clone was recorded a few times. In nucleotides, the CDR3 is TGCAGCGTTGATAGCGGGAGTTTCCCGGGCACCGGGGAGCTGTTTTTT. Translating it yields CSVDSGSFPGTGELFF. The V and J genes are TRBV29-1 and TRBJ2-2, with 9 bases identical to TRBD2. Germline V gives CDR1 SQVTM, CDR2 ANQGSEA. There are 16 residues in the CDR3. V lost 3 bases to trimming and J lost 4 bases; unmatched junction nucleotides: 9.

The chain uses TRBV2 and TRBJ2-7, with unresolved D. Germline CDR1 is SNHLY and CDR2 is FYNNEI. Trimming removed 5 bases from V and 5 bases from J, with 10 bases in between. The CDR3 is 12 amino acids. Here the CDR3 reads CASSFEAHEQYF. CDR3 nucleotides: TGTGCCAGCAGTTTTGAAGCTCACGAGCAGTACTTC.

The chain combines TRBV7-9 with TRBJ2-5; D not resolved. Germline loops: CDR1 SEHNR, CDR2 FQNEAQ (reference sequence). V was cut by 9 bases and J by 5 bases, with 22 bases left in between. The CDR3 length is 15 residues. CDR3 DNA: TGTGCCAGTCGACGAGGCCTGGGTGCGGAGGAGACCCAGTACTTC. Encoded protein: CASRRGLGAEETQYF.

The rearrangement joins TRBV5-4 to TRBJ1-1, with D tentatively TRBD1 (5 bases). Trimming took off 6 bases at V and 0 bases at J, with 12 bases between the two ends. This CDR3 spans 14 amino acids. Germline CDR1 and CDR2: SGHNT and YYREEE (reference sequence). CDR3 region: CASTPGRLNTEAFF. The DNA of the CDR3 is TGTGCCAGCACCCCGGGACGGTTGAACACTGAAGCTTTCTTT.

J is TRBJ2-7 and V is TRBV11-2, with D tentatively TRBD2 (5 bases). The V gene lost 5 bases and the J gene lost 0 bases, with 14 bases spanning the gap. Germline lookup yields CDR1 SGHAT and CDR2 FQNNGV. The CDR3 spans 15 residues. The CDR3 DNA reads TGTGCCAGCAGCCCCCAAGGGAGTATCTCCTACGAGCAGTACTTC. Protein product: CASSPQGSISYEQYF.

The rearrangement uses TRBV6-5 and TRBJ2-7; the match to TRBD2 covers 8 bases. Germline V gene sequence: CDR1 MNHEY, CDR2 SVGAGI. The J segment lost 2 bases and the V segment lost 6 bases, leaving 9 bases of the junction unmatched. This CDR3 region has 15 residues. The CDR3 protein is CASSPFPGLAYEQYF. Here the CDR3 DNA reads TGTGCCAGCAGCCCTTTCCCGGGACTAGCCTACGAGCAGTACTTC.

The chain couples TRBV27 to TRBJ2-1; TRBD2 aligns across 10 bases. This CDR3 has 17 residues. Losses at the gene ends were 5 bases for V and 3 bases for J; bases not matched to a gene: 10. Germline CDR1 is MNHEY and CDR2 is SMNVEV (reference sequence). CDR3 DNA sequence: TGTGCCAGCAGTCCCCTGGGTAGCGGGGGGATCTACAATGAGCAGTTCTTC. This codes for CASSPLGSGGIYNEQFF.

The J gene is TRBJ1-2, the V gene TRBV6-6; D is ambiguous. V lost 2 bases and J lost 5, with 6 bases in between. The CDR3 is 12 residues long. Germline V gene data show CDR1 as MNHNY and CDR2 as SVGAGI (reference sequence). As DNA, the CDR3 is TGTGCCAGCAGTTACCCCTTGTATGGCTACACCTTC. This codes for CASSYPLYGYTF.

The gene calls are TRBV15 and TRBJ2-3, with TRBD2 identical over 7 bases. V dropped 4 bases and J dropped 3; count of bases not matched to a gene: 10. Germline CDR1 is LNHNV and CDR2 is YYDKDF (reference sequence). The CDR3 has 16 amino acids. CDR3: CATSIGGASGTDTQYF. The CDR3 DNA is TGTGCCACCAGCATCGGCGGGGCTAGCGGAACAGATACGCAGTATTTT.